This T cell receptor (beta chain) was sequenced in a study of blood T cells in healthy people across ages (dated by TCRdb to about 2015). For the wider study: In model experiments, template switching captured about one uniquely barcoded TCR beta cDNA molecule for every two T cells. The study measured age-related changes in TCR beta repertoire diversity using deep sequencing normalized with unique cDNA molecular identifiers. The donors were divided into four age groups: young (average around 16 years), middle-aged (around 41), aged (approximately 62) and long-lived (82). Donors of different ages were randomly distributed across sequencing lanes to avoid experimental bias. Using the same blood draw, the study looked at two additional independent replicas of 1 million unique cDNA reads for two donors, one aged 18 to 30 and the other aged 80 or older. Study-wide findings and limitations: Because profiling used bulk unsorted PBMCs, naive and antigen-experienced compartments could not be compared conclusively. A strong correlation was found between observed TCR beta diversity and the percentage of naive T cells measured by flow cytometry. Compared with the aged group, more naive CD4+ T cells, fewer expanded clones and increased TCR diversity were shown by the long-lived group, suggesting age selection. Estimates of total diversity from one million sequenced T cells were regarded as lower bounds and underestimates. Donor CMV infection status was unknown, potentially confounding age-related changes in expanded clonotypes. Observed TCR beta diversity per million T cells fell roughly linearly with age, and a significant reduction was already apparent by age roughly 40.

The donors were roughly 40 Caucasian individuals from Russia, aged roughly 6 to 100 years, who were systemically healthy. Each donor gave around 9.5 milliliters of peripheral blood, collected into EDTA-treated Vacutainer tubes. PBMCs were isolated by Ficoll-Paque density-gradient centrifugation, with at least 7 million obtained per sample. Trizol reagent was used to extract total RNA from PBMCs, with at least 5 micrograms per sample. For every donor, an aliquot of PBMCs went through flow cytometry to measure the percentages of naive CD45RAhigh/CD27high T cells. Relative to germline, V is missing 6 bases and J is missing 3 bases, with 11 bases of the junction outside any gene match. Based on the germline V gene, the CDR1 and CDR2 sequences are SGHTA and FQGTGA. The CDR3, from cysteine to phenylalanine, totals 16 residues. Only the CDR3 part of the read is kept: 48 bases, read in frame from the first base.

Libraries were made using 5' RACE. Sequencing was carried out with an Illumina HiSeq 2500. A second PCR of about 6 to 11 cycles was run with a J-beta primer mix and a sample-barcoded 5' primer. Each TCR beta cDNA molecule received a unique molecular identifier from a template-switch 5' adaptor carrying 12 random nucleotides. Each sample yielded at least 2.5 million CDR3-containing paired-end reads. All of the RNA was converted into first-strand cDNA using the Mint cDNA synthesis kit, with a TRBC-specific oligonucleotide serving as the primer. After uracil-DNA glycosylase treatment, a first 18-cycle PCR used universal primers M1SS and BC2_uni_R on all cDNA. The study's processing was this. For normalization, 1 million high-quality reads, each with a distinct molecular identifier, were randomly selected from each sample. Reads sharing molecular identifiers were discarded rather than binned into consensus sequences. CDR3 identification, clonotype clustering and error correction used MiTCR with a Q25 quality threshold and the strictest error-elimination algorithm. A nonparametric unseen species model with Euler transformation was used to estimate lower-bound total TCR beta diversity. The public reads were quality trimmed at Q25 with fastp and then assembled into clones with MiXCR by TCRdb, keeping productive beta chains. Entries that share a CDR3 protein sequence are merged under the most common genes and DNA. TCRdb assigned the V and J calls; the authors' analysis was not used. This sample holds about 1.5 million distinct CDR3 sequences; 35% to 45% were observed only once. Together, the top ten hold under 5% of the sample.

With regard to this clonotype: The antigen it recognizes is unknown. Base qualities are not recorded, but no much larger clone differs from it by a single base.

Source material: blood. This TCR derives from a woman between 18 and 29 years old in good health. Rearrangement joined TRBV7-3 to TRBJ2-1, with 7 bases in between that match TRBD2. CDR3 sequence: CASSTDYSGVYNEQFF. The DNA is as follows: TGTGCCAGCAGTACAGACTACAGCGGGGTCTACAATGAGCAGTTCTTC.